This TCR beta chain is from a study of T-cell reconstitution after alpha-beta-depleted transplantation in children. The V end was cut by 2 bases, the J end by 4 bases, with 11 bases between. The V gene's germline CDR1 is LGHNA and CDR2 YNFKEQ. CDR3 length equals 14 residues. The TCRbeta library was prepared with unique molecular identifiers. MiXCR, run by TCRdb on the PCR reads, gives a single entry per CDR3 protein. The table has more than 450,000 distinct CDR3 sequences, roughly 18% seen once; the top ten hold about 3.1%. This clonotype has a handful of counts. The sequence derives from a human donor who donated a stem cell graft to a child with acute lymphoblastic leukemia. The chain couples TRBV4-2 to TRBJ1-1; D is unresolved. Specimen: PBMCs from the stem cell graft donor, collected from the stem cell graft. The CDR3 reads CASSQSNGVTEAFF. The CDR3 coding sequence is TGTGCCAGCAGCCAAAGTAATGGAGTCACTGAAGCTTTCTTT.